This entry lists 9 T cell receptor beta chains sequenced from one sample in a study of T cells in Graves' hyperthyroidism and ophthalmopathy. Researchers amplified the TCR beta CDR3 regions from RNA transcripts. In the first-round RT-PCR of the TCR CDR3, the HTBI primer set was used. TCRdb reprocessed the multiplex PCR reads with MiXCR, giving one entry per CDR3 protein. The sample records hundreds of thousands of distinct CDR3 sequences, roughly 14% being singletons. Sequencing was performed on blood. All receptors come from a woman between 40 and 50 years old with Graves' ophthalmopathy.

V is TRBV11-1 and J is TRBJ2-7, with 11 nucleotides matching TRBD2. Germline lookup yields CDR1 SGHAT and CDR2 FQDESV (reference sequence). CDR3 size: 17 residues. With V trimmed by 5 bases and J by 2 bases, 11 bases remained unmatched. Here the CDR3 reads CASSAGLAGVVPYEQYF. CDR3 coding DNA: TGTGCCAGCAGCGCCGGACTAGCGGGTGTTGTGCCCTACGAGCAGTACTTC.

This clonotype was detected many times. V is TRBV28 and J is TRBJ2-7, with a possible D match to TRBD2 (6 bases). CDR1 is MDHEN, CDR2 SYDVKM, per germline. V was clipped by 7 bases and J by 3 bases, with 19 bases between them. There are 15 residues in the CDR3. CDR3 coding DNA: TGTGCCAGCAATTCCCTCCGGGACTCGAGCTACGAGCAGTACTTC. Amino acid sequence: CASNSLRDSSYEQYF.

This clonotype has a count of ten or more. The chain carries TRBV27 and TRBJ2-2; no firm D call. Trimming took off 3 bases at V and 1 base at J, with 6 bases between the two ends. CDR1 MNHEY and CDR2 SMNVEV come from the germline V gene (reference sequence). There are 14 residues in the CDR3. As DNA, the CDR3 is TGTGCCAGCAGTTTGTTTATGAACACCGGGGAGCTGTTTTTT. It is translated as CASSLFMNTGELFF.

Ten or more counts support this clonotype. The V gene is TRBV4-1, the J gene TRBJ2-3; a possible D gene is TRBD2 (6 bases). Germline CDR1 is MGHRA and CDR2 is YSYEKL. CDR3 length equals 15 residues. Trimming pared 4 bases from V and 4 bases from J, leaving 15 bases between. Here the CDR3 DNA reads TGCGCCAGCAGCCCCCGGGAGATCAGGGCAGATACGCAGTATTTT. This sequence encodes CASSPREIRADTQYF.

This clonotype showed up many times. This chain links TRBV18 with TRBJ2-5, with 8 bases identical to TRBD1. Unmatched junction bases numbered 5, after V lost 0 bases and J lost 5 bases. The CDR3 extends over 15 amino acids. Germline-derived CDR1 and CDR2 are KGHSH and LQKENI. The CDR3 DNA sequence: TGTGCCAGCTCACCACCCGGACAGGGTGGTGAGACCCAGTACTTC. Protein sequence: CASSPPGQGGETQYF.

The V gene is TRBV5-1, the J gene TRBJ2-5; D might be TRBD2 (6 bases). V lost 0 bases, J lost 1 base, and 10 bases lay in between. The CDR3 extends over 15 amino acids. Germline CDR1 SGHRS, CDR2 YFSETQ. CDR3 sequence reads: CASSLVGGVQETQYF. The CDR3 region has the DNA TGCGCCAGCAGCTTGGTCGGGGGTGTCCAAGAGACCCAGTACTTC.

The gene calls are TRBV7-9 and TRBJ2-2; possibly TRBD1 for D (5 bases). V gave up 11 bases and J gave up 4 bases, with 14 bases separating them. Germline V gene sequence: CDR1 SEHNR, CDR2 FQNEAQ (reference sequence). The CDR3 covers 13 residues. CDR3 amino acids: CAGQSLATGELFF. The CDR3 DNA reads as TGTGCCGGACAATCACTGGCCACCGGGGAGCTGTTTTTT.

In this sample, this clonotype turned up many times. V gene TRBV29-1 combines with J gene TRBJ1-2, with TRBD1 as a possible D gene (6 bases). The CDR3 has 12 amino acids. Germline loops: CDR1 SQVTM, CDR2 ANQGSEA. Trimming removed 6 bases from V and 4 bases from J, with 12 bases in between. This chain's CDR3 is CSVSQGPYGYTF. The DNA for the CDR3 is TGCAGCGTCTCACAGGGCCCCTATGGCTACACCTTC.

This sequence joins TRBV7-8 and TRBJ1-5; D may be TRBD1 (5 bases). Trimming stripped 6 bases from V and 7 bases from J, with 13 bases between. CDR1 SGHVS and CDR2 FQNEAQ come from the germline V gene. The CDR3 has 13 residues. The CDR3 nucleotides read TGTGCCAGCAGTAAGGGGTTGTACCAGCCCCAGCATTTT. Translating gives CASSKGLYQPQHF.